Shown below are 30 T cell receptor beta chains from a single sample sequenced in a study of prognosis after radiotherapy for stage I lung cancer. The genomic DNA TCR beta CDR3 region underwent two rounds of multiplex PCR. The use of primers specific to each TRBV and TRBJ gene characterized first-round PCR. TCRdb recomputed calls from the multiplex PCR reads with MiXCR, one row per CDR3 protein. The data show tens of thousands of distinct CDR3 sequences, more than 45% seen once. This material consisted of PBMCs, taken before or after stereotactic body radiation therapy (not recorded which). These receptors were taken from a donor aged 50 or older with non-small cell lung cancer.

This clonotype has a count of ten or more. The gene calls are TRBV5-8 and TRBJ1-5; D gene uncertain. CDR1 SGHTS and CDR2 YDEGEE come from the germline V gene. The V end was cut by 1 base, the J end by 4 bases, with 6 bases between. The CDR3 is made up of 13 amino acids. CDR3 DNA: TGTGCCAGCAGCTTGCAAAGAAATCAGCCCCAGCATTTT. It yields the protein CASSLQRNQPQHF. Filled out from reference TRBV5-8 and TRBJ1-5, the complete variable domain reads EAGVTQSPTHLIKTRGQQATLRCSPISGHTSVYWYQQALGLGLQFLLWYDEGEERNRGNFPPRFSGRQFPNYSSELNVNALELEDSALYLCASSLQRNQPQHFGDGTRLSIL.

This clonotype was observed many times. The chain is built from TRBV30 and TRBJ2-7; D assignment may be TRBD1 or TRBD2 (5 bases each). The CDR3 is made up of 15 amino acids. The germline CDR1 and CDR2 sequences are GTSNPN and SVGIG (reference sequence). V was shortened by 6 bases and J by 0 bases, with 18 bases between the two germline ends. In DNA form, the CDR3 reads TGTGCCTGCGGTTGGAGAAGGGGAGACTCCTACGAGCAGTACTTC. The encoded protein is CACGWRRGDSYEQYF.

A remark on this clonotype: An end of the junction does not agree with germline; a read error may underlie this. The chain uses TRBV6-5 and TRBJ2-7; 8 bases are shared with TRBD2. The germline gives CDR1 MNHEY, CDR2 SVGAGI. The CDR3 runs to 16 residues. In DNA, the CDR3 is TGTGCCAGCAGTTACATTCTTTATACTATCGGGAGGGCCGTGGACTTC. Its protein product is CASSYILYTIGRAVDF.

Remarks on this clonotype: The junction differs from germline at one of its ends, possibly a read error. The CDR3 DNA is TGTGCCAGCAGTGAAAGAATAGTGACAAATCATCCCCAGCATTTT. Translated: CASSERIVTNHPQHF. The chain is built from TRBV2 and TRBJ1-5, with D unresolved. Germline assignment: CDR1 SNHLY and CDR2 FYNNEI. The CDR3 totals 15 residues.

This clonotype was detected ten times or more. The chain is built from TRBV20-1 and TRBJ2-1; 9 bases line up with TRBD2. CDR3 length: 15 residues. V dropped 1 base and J dropped 7; count of bases not matched to a gene: 8. Germline V gene sequence: CDR1 DFQATT, CDR2 SNEGSKA (reference sequence). CDR3 nucleotides: TGCAGTGCTAGAGGTAGCGGGGGCCTGGTGAATGAGCAGTTCTTC. Amino acids: CSARGSGGLVNEQFF.

This clonotype is deemed medium-sized. This rearrangement joins TRBV12-3 or TRBV12-4 to TRBJ1-2; possibly TRBD1 for D (5 bases). The CDR3 has 14 residues. The V end was cut by 7 bases, the J end by 8 bases, with 20 bases between. CDR3 residues: CASITGLREGGYTF. The CDR3 DNA sequence: TGTGCCAGCATCACGGGACTCAGGGAGGGAGGCTACACCTTC.

The rearrangement joins TRBV28 to TRBJ1-5; 8 bases match TRBD1. The junction had 7 bases not matched to a gene; V was cut back by 3 bases and J by 6 bases. The CDR3 is 15 amino acids. From germline, CDR1 is MDHEN and CDR2 SYDVKM. For the CDR3, the DNA is TGTGCCAGCAGTTTGAGACAGGGGTACGGTCAGCCCCAGCATTTT. It codes for CASSLRQGYGQPQHF.

The V call is TRBV19, the J call TRBJ2-6, with 9 bases fitting TRBD1. Trimming at V came to 5 bases and at J to 8 bases, leaving 13 bases not matched to a gene. This CDR3 is built from 17 residues. Germline CDR1 reads LNHDA; CDR2 reads SQIVND (reference sequence). Here the CDR3 reads CASSLGQGPSGSNVLTF. CDR3 nucleotides: TGTGCCAGTAGTTTGGGACAGGGACCCTCTGGTTCCAACGTCCTGACTTTC.

Comment on this clonotype: Germline and junction disagree at one end, which may indicate a read error. The rearrangement links TRBV19 to TRBJ2-7; D ambiguous. Germline values: CDR1 LNHDA, CDR2 SQIVND (reference sequence). This CDR3 is 11 amino acids long. CDR3 region: CVSRDVYDQYF. The CDR3 region has the DNA TGTGTCAGTAGGGATGTCTACGACCAGTACTTC.

This clonotype was picked up many times. This sequence joins TRBV11-1 and TRBJ1-1; no definite D call. V lost 5 bases, J lost 1 base, and 11 bases lay in between. The CDR3 covers 14 residues. CDR1 and CDR2 (germline): SGHAT, FQDESV (reference sequence). CDR3 coding DNA: TGTGCCAGCAGCCTCGGGCAGCCGAACACTGAAGCTTTCTTT. Protein product: CASSLGQPNTEAFF.

The chain couples TRBV6-1 to TRBJ2-3; 11 bases line up with TRBD2. This CDR3 spans 17 amino acids. V was clipped by 6 bases and J by 2 bases; unmatched bases: 10. Per the germline V gene, CDR1 is MNHNS and CDR2 is SASEGT. CDR3 sequence reads: CASSPPLTSGATDTQYF. The CDR3 DNA reads TGTGCCAGCAGCCCCCCCTTGACTAGCGGGGCCACAGATACGCAGTATTTT.

The chain joins TRBV5-1 to TRBJ1-3, with D perhaps matching TRBD1 (6 bases). Trimming took off 1 base at V and 4 bases at J, with 9 bases between the two ends. Germline CDR1 reads SGHRS; CDR2 reads YFSETQ. This CDR3 spans 14 amino acids. The CDR3 DNA follows: TGCGCCAGCAGCTTGACAGGGTGGGGAAACACCATATATTTT. It yields the protein CASSLTGWGNTIYF.

This clonotype has a count of ten or more. The V call is TRBV9, the J call TRBJ2-7, with 9 bases lining up with TRBD1. After removal of 3 bases from V and 6 bases from J, the junction contained 10 bases not matched to a gene. The CDR3 consists of 15 residues. Germline V CDR1 and CDR2: SGDLS, YYNGEE. The CDR3 coding sequence is TGTGCCAGCAGCGCTCCAGGGACAGGGAAGGGCGAGCAGTACTTC. It yields the protein CASSAPGTGKGEQYF.

Concerning this clonotype itself: A junction end diverges from the germline sequence, so it may reflect a read error. The J gene is TRBJ1-2, the V gene TRBV28; the D is unclear. Per the germline V gene, CDR1 is MDHEN and CDR2 is SYDVKM. The CDR3 extends over 14 amino acids. The CDR3 loop reads CANSLYKQNYGYTF. DNA of the CDR3: TGTGCCAACAGTTTGTACAAACAAAACTATGGCTACACCTTC.

The CDR3 loop reads CASGMRSHGYTF. The DNA of the CDR3 is TGTGCCAGCGGAATGAGAAGTCATGGCTACACCTTC. The chain carries TRBV2 and TRBJ1-2; no reliable D call. This CDR3 is built from 12 residues. V was clipped by 8 bases and J by 6 bases, with 13 bases between them. The V gene's germline CDR1 is SNHLY and CDR2 FYNNEI.

About this clonotype itself: A much larger clone is a single base away; this may be a read error. The chain employs TRBV20-1 and TRBJ2-7, with 10 bases lining up with TRBD2. Germline V lookup: CDR1 DFQATT, CDR2 SNEGSKA (reference sequence). The CDR3 length is 15 residues. CDR3: CSARKPGLARYDQYF. CDR3 in DNA: TGCAGTGCTAGAAAACCGGGACTAGCGAGGTACGATCAGTACTTC.

In its sample, this clonotype was seen many times. The rearrangement uses TRBV10-3 and TRBJ1-1; 9 bases line up with TRBD1. The J segment lost 3 bases and the V segment lost 2 bases, leaving 7 bases of the junction unmatched. CDR1 is ENHRY and CDR2 is SYGVKD in the germline V gene. The CDR3 runs 16 residues. CDR3 in amino acids: CAISEPGTGSHTEAFF. The CDR3 coding sequence is TGTGCCATCAGTGAGCCGGGGACAGGGAGTCACACTGAAGCTTTCTTT.

The rearrangement uses TRBV6-2 or TRBV6-3 and TRBJ1-6; no clear D. Germline-derived CDR1 and CDR2 are MNHEY and SVGEGT. CDR3 length: 15 amino acids. V was trimmed by 6 bases and J by 7 bases, leaving 16 bases between them. CDR3 nucleotide sequence: TGTGCCAGCAGACCCCGGTGGGCGTTAAATTCACCCCTCCACTTT. This encodes CASRPRWALNSPLHF.

This clonotype was seen at least ten times. The chain couples TRBV6-1 to TRBJ1-5; D is ambiguous. CDR3 length: 16 amino acids. Germline CDR1 MNHNS, CDR2 SASEGT. With 10 bases removed from V and 4 bases from J, the gap between germline ends came to 23 bases. The CDR3: CATTVERMGSNQPQHF. In DNA, the CDR3 is TGTGCCACCACAGTCGAGAGAATGGGGTCGAATCAGCCCCAGCATTTT.

At least ten counts were recorded for this clonotype. This rearrangement joins TRBV6-4 to TRBJ2-7; D is unresolved. The CDR3 extends over 13 amino acids. Germline values: CDR1 MRHNA, CDR2 SNTAGT. V was pared by 5 bases and J by 0 bases, with 8 bases between. CDR3 residues: CASSRQHSYEQYF. For the CDR3, the DNA is TGTGCCAGCAGTAGGCAGCACTCCTACGAGCAGTACTTC.

A remark on this clonotype: One end of the junction varies from germline; a read error may be responsible. The J gene is TRBJ2-2, the V gene TRBV6-2 or TRBV6-3, with TRBD2 as a possible D gene (5 bases). CDR1 MNHEY and CDR2 SVGEGT come from the germline V gene. CDR3 length equals 15 residues. CDR3 DNA: TGTGCCAGCAGTTACCCGAACCAGTTCACCGGGGAGCCGTTTTTT. Protein sequence: CASSYPNQFTGEPFF.

There are many counts of this clonotype. It may be a read error: a sequence one base away is much more abundant. The chain combines TRBV2 with TRBJ2-7; 7 nucleotides line up with TRBD1. The CDR3 length is 14 residues. Germline CDR1 reads SNHLY; CDR2 reads FYNNEI. Trimming took 10 bases from V and 5 from J; bases not matched to a gene: 14. In nucleotides, the CDR3 is TGTGCCAACAGCCGTCAGACAGGGTTGAACGAGCAGTACTTC. This gives the protein CANSRQTGLNEQYF. The entire variable domain, with the rest obtained from reference TRBV2 and TRBJ2-7, is as follows: EPEVTQTPSHQVTQMGQEVILRCVPISNHLYFYWYRQILGQKVEFLVSFYNNEISEKSEIFDDQFSVERPDGSNFTLKIRSTKLEDSAMYFCANSRQTGLNEQYFGPGTRLTVT.

In regard to this clonotype: This may be a read error: a much more frequent sequence differs by one nucleotide. The chain recombines TRBV24-1 with TRBJ2-5; D is possibly TRBD2 (6 bases). Germline V gene lookup returns CDR1 KGHDR and CDR2 SFDVKD. The CDR3 runs to 14 residues. With 3 bases removed from V and 5 bases from J, the gap between germline ends came to 12 bases. The CDR3 DNA is TGTGCCACCAGTGATGACCGGGAGTTGGAGACCCAGTACTTC. It specifies CATSDDRELETQYF.

This clonotype was seen only once. The chain uses TRBV19 and TRBJ2-7; D call uncertain. The V end was cut by 11 bases, the J end by 0 bases, with 8 bases between. Germline V lookup: CDR1 LNHDA, CDR2 SQIVND (reference sequence). This CDR3 contains 11 residues. The CDR3 nucleotides are TGTGCCGTAGGCCCCTCCTACGAGCAGTACTTC. Protein: CAVGPSYEQYF.

This clonotype was seen at least ten times. The chain is built from TRBV25-1 and TRBJ2-5; D is ambiguous. Trimming stripped 5 bases from V and 5 bases from J, with 18 bases between. Germline CDR1 reads MGHDK; CDR2 reads SYGVNS. CDR3 length: 15 amino acids. The CDR3 region is CASSSPLRASETQYF. The CDR3 DNA sequence: TGTGCCAGCAGTTCCCCCCTTAGGGCGTCGGAGACCCAGTACTTC.

This clonotype has at least ten counts. The chain has TRBV4-1 and TRBJ1-5; D gene uncertain. Germline V gene sequence: CDR1 MGHRA, CDR2 YSYEKL. V dropped 4 bases and J dropped 1 base, with 14 bases sitting between them. The CDR3 spans 16 residues. In nucleotides, the CDR3 is TGCGCCAGCAGCCTCCAAACGGGAAAGAGCAATCAGCCCCAGCATTTT. Protein product: CASSLQTGKSNQPQHF.

This clonotype was counted once. The gene calls are TRBV6-2 or TRBV6-3 and TRBJ2-7; D is ambiguous. The CDR3 loop spans 12 amino acids. With 4 bases removed from V and 7 bases from J, the gap between germline ends came to 11 bases. The germline CDR1 and CDR2 sequences are MNHEY and SVGEGT. In DNA form, the CDR3 reads TGTGCCAGCAGTTCTGAAGGGCGGGAGCAGTACTTC. It specifies CASSSEGREQYF.

This clonotype is judged medium-sized. The chain carries TRBV12-3 or TRBV12-4 and TRBJ2-7; 10 nucleotides match TRBD2. This CDR3 is built from 14 residues. V shed 6 bases, J shed 1 base, and the junction held 3 bases outside the gene matches. The CDR3 DNA reads TGTGCCAGCAGACCGGGACTAGCGTCCTACGAGCAGTACTTC. It yields the protein CASRPGLASYEQYF.

This clonotype is deemed medium-sized. As DNA, the CDR3 is TGTGCCAGCAGCCAAGGATTGGAGCCCAATCAGCCCCAGCATTTT. Translating it yields CASSQGLEPNQPQHF. The chain joins TRBV3-1 to TRBJ1-5; D uncertain. Trimming shortened V by 1 base and J by 3 bases, and 10 bases separated the two germline ends. Germline V gives CDR1 LGHDT, CDR2 YNNKEL (reference sequence). The CDR3 runs 15 residues. Based on the CDR3 plus reference TRBV3-1 and TRBJ1-5, the full variable domain is DTAVSQTPKYLVTQMGNDKSIKCEQNLGHDTMYWYKQDSKKFLKIMFSYNNKELIINETVPNRFSPKSPDKAHLNLHINSLELGDSAVYFCASSQGLEPNQPQHFGDGTRLSIL.

A note on this clonotype: Mismatch with germline at one junction end may stem from a read error. The rearrangement joins TRBV24-1 to TRBJ1-5; the D is unclear. Germline CDR1 is KGHDR and CDR2 is SFDVKD. CDR3 size: 13 residues. In nucleotides, the CDR3 is TGTGCCACCAGTGATTTTGGAGATCAGCCCCAGAATTTT. It specifies CATSDFGDQPQNF.